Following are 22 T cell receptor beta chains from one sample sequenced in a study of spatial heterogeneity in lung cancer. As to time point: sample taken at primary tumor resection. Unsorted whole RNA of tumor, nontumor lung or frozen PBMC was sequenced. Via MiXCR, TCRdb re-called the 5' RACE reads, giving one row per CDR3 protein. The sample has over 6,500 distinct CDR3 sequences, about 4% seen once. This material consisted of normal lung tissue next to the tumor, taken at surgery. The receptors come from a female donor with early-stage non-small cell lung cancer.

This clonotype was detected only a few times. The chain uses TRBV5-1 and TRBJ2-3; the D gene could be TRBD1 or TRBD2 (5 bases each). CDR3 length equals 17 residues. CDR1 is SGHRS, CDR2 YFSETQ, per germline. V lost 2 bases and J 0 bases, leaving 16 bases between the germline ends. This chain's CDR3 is CASSFRPTRGSTDTQYF. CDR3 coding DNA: TGCGCCAGCAGCTTCCGACCTACTAGGGGAAGCACAGATACGCAGTATTTT.

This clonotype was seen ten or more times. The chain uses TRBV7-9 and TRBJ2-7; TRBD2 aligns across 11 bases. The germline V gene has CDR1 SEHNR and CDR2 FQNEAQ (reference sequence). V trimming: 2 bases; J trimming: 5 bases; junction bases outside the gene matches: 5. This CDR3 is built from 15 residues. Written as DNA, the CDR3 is TGTGCCAGCAGCTTACTAGCGGGGGGCCTGGACGAGCAGTACTTC. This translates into CASSLLAGGLDEQYF.

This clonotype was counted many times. The CDR3 is CASSFRGTYEQYF. The CDR3 nucleotides read TGTGCCAGCAGCTTCAGGGGGACCTACGAGCAGTACTTC. This chain uses TRBV5-4 with TRBJ2-7; TRBD1 aligns across 7 bases. The CDR3 spans 13 residues. Germline-derived CDR1 and CDR2 are SGHNT and YYREEE (reference sequence). V lost 2 bases and J lost 2; bases outside the gene matches: 1.

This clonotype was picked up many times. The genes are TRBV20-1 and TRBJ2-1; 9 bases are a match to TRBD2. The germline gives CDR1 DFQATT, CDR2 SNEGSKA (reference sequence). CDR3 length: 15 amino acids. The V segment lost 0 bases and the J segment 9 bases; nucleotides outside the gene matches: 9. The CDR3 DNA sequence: TGCAGTGCTAGAGATCGGGGACTAGCTTCGGCTGAGCAGTTCTTC. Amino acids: CSARDRGLASAEQFF.

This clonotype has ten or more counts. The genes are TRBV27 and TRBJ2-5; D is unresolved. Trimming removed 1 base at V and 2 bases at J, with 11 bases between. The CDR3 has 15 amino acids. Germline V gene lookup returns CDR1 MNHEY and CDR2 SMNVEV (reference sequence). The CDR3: CASSLFFPGQETQYF. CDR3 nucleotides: TGTGCCAGCAGTTTATTCTTCCCAGGACAAGAGACCCAGTACTTC.

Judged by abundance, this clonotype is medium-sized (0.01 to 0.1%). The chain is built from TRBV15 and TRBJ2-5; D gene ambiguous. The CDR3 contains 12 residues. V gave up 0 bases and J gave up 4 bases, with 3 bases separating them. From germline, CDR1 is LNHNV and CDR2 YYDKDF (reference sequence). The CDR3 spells CATSRELETQYF. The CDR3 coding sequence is TGTGCCACCAGCAGAGAACTAGAGACCCAGTACTTC.

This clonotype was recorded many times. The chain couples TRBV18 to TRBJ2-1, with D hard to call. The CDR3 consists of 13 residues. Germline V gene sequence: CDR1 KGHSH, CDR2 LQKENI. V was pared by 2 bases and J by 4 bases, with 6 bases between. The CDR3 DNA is TGTGCCAGCTCACCAGAAGGGTACAATGAGCAGTTCTTC. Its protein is CASSPEGYNEQFF.

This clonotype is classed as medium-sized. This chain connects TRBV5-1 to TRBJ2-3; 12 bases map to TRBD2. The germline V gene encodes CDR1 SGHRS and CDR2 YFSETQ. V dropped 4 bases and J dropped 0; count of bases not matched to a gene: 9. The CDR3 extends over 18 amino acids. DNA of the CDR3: TGCGCCAGCAGCATTCTCGGGACTAGCGGGCCTAGCACAGATACGCAGTATTTT. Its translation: CASSILGTSGPSTDTQYF.

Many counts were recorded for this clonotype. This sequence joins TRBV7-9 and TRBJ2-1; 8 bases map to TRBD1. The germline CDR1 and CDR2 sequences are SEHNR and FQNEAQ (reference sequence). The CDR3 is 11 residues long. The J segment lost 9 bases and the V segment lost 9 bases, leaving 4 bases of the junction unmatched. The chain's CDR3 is CASDRGSEQFF. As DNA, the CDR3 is TGTGCCAGTGACAGGGGCAGTGAGCAGTTCTTC.

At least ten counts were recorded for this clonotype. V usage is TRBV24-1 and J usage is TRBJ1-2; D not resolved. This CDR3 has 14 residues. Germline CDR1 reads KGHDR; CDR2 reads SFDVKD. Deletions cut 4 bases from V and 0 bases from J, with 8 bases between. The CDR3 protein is CATSETGANYGYTF. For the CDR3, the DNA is TGTGCCACCAGTGAAACGGGAGCTAACTATGGCTACACCTTC.

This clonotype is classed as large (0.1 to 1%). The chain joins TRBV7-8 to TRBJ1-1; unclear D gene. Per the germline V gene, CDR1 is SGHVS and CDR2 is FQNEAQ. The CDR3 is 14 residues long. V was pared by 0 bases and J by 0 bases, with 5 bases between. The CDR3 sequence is CASSLARVNTEAFF. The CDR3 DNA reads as TGTGCCAGCAGCTTAGCCCGAGTGAACACTGAAGCTTTCTTT. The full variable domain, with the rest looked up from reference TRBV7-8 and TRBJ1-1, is GAGVSQSPRYKVAKRGQDVALRCDPISGHVSLFWYQQALGQGPEFLTYFQNEAQLDKSGLPSDRFFAERPEGSVSTLKIQRTQQEDSAVYLCASSLARVNTEAFFGQGTRLTVV.

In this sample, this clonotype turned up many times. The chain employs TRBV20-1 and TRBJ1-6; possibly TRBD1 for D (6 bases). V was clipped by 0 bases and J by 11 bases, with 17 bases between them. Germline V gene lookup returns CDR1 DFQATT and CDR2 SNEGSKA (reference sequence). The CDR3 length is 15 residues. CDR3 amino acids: CSAREDGGRGTPLHF. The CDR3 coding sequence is TGCAGTGCTAGAGAGGATGGGGGGCGCGGGACACCCCTCCACTTT.

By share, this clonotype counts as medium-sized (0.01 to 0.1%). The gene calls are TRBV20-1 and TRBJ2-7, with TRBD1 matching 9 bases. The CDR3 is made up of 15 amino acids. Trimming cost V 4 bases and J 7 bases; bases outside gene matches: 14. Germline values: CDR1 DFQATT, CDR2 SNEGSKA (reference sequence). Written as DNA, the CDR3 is TGCAGTGCTACCCCCGACAGGGGGGCGATACAGGAGCAGTACTTC. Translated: CSATPDRGAIQEQYF.

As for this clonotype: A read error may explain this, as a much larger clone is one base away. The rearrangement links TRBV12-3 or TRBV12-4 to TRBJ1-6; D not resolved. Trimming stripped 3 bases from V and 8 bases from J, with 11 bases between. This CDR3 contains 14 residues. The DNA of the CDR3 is TGTGCCAGCAGTTTTACGGCCCCGGATTCACCCCTCCACTTT. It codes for CASSFTAPDSPLHF.

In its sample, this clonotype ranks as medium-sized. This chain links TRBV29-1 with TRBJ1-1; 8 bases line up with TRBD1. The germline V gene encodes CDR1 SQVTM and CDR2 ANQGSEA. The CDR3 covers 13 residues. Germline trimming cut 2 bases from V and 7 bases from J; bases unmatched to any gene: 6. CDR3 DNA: TGCAGCGTTGAACCCGGACAGGGCGGTGAAGCTTTCTTT. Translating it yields CSVEPGQGGEAFF.

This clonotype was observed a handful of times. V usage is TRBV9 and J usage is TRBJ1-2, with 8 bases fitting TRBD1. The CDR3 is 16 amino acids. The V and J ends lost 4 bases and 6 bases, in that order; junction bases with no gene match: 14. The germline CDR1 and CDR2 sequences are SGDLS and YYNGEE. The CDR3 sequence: CASSPEPTGVQDGYTF. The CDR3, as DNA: TGTGCCAGCAGCCCGGAGCCGACAGGGGTTCAGGATGGCTACACCTTC.

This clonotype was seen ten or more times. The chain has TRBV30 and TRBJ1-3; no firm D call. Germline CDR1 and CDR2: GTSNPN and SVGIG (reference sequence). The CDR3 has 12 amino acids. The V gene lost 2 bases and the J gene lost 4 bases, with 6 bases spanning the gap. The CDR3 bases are TGTGCCTGGAGTCTCTCCGGAAACACCATATATTTT. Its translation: CAWSLSGNTIYF.

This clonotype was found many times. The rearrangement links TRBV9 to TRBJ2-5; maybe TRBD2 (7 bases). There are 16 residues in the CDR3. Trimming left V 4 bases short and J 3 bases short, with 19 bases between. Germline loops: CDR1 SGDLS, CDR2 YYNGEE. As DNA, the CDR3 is TGTGCCAGCAGCCCCTCGCCGGGGGGCGCCGAAGAGACCCAGTACTTC. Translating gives CASSPSPGGAEETQYF.

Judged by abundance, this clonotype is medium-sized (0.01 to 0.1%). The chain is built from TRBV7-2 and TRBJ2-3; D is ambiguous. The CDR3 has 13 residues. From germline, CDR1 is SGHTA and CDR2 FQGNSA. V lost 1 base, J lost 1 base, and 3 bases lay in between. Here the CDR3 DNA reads TGTGCCAGCAGCTTAGGCCGCACAGATACGCAGTATTTT. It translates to CASSLGRTDTQYF. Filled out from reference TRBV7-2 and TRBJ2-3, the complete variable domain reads GAGVSQSPSNKVTEKGKDVELRCDPISGHTALYWYRQSLGQGLEFLIYFQGNSAPDKSGLPSDRFSAERTGGSVSTLTIQRTQQEDSAVYLCASSLGRTDTQYFGPGTRLTVL.

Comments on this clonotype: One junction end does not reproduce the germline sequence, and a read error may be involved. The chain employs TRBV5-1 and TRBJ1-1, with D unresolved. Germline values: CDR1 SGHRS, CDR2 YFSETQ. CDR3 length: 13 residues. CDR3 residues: CTSSNGRKTEAFF. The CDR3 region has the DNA TGCACCAGCAGCAACGGCAGGAAAACTGAAGCTTTCTTT.

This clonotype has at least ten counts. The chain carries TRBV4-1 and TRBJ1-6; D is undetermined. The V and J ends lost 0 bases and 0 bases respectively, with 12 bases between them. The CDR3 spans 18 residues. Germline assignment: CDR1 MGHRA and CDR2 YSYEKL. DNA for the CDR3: TGCGCCAGCAGCCAAGATCTTAGCAGACTCTCCTATAATTCACCCCTCCACTTT. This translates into CASSQDLSRLSYNSPLHF.

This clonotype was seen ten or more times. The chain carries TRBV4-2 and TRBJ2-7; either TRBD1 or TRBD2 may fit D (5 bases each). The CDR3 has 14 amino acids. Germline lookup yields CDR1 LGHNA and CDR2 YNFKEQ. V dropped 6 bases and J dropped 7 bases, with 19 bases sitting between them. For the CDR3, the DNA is TGTGCCAGCAGGCCGGGACCGAGCAGTGGGGAGCAGTACTTC. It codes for CASRPGPSSGEQYF.